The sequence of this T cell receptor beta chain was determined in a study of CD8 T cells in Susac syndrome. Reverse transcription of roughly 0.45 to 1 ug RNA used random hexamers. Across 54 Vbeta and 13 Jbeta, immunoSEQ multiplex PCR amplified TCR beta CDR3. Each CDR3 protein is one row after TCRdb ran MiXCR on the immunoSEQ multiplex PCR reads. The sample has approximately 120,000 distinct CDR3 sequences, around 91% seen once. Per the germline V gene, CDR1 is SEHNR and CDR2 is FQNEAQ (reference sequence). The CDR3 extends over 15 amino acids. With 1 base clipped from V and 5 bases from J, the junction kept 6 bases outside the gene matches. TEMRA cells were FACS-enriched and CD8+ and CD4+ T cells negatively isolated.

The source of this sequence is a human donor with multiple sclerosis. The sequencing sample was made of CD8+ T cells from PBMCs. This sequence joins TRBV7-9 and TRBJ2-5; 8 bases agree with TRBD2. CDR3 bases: TGTGCCAGCAGCTTAGTGCTAGCGGGTATGGAGACCCAGTACTTC. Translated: CASSLVLAGMETQYF.